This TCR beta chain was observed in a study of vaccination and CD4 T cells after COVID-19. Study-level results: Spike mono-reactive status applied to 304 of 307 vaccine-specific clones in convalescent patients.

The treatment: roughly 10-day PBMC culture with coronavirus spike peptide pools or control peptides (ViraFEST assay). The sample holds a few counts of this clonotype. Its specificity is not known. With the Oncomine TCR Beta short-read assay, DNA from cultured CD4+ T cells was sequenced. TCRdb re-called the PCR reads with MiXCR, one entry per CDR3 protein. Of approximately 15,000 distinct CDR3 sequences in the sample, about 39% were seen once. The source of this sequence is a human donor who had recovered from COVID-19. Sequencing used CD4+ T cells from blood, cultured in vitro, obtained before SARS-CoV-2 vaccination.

Here the CDR3 DNA reads TGTGCCAGCAGCTTAGCACAGGGACTTAGCAATCAGCCCCAGCATTTT. This codes for CASSLAQGLSNQPQHF. The gene calls are TRBV7-8 and TRBJ1-5, with a possible D match to TRBD1 (6 bases). V was clipped by 0 bases and J by 0 bases, with 9 bases between them. The CDR3 is 16 amino acids. Germline assignment: CDR1 SGHVS and CDR2 FQNEAQ.